The source of this T cell receptor (beta chain) is a study of shared clonotypes between healthy human individuals. TCRdb's copy holds only in-frame clones and misses some; the assay was immunoSEQ multiplex PCR. The sample has 1.4 million or so clones; approximately 98.5% are singletons. The V end was cut by 3 bases, the J end by 4 bases, with 4 bases between. The CDR3 runs 12 residues. Germline CDR1 WSHSY, CDR2 SAAADI. The sample consisted of naive CD4+ T cells sorted from blood. As for subset: CD45RA+ positively selected. The sequence came from a man younger than 45 in good health. The rearrangement joins TRBV10-2 to TRBJ1-5; D call uncertain. The CDR3: CASSDPNQPQHF. For the CDR3, the DNA is TGCGCCAGCAGTGACCCGAATCAGCCCCAGCATTTT.